These 18 T cell receptor beta chains were sequenced from one sample in a study of shared clonotypes between healthy human individuals. Terminally differentiated effector memory CD45RA+ cells were excluded by CCR7 positive selection of CD45RO-negative cells. Clones were read by immunoSEQ multiplex PCR, and TCRdb kept only the in-frame ones, dropping some. The sample consists of about 2 million clones, just under 95% of them appearing once. Source material: naive CD8+ T cells sorted from blood. The source is a man between 18 and 35 years old in good health.

This clone showed up just once. The chain couples TRBV4-3 to TRBJ2-1; D gene uncertain. The V end was cut by 1 base, the J end by 7 bases, with 8 bases between. Germline assignment: CDR1 LGHNA and CDR2 YSLEER. The CDR3 loop spans 13 amino acids. The CDR3: CASSQGLRNEQFF. The CDR3, as DNA: TGCGCCAGCAGCCAAGGCCTGCGGAATGAGCAGTTCTTC.

Worth noting for this clone: This specimen includes other DNA sequences encoding the same CDR3. The chain carries TRBV28 and TRBJ2-7; 7 nucleotides align to TRBD1. The CDR3 length is 14 residues. Germline V gene lookup returns CDR1 MDHEN and CDR2 SYDVKM. Unmatched junction bases numbered 5, after V lost 2 bases and J lost 4 bases. The DNA of the CDR3 is TGTGCCAGCAGTTTAAGGACAGGCTATTACGAGCAGTACTTC. Encoded protein: CASSLRTGYYEQYF.

The genes are TRBV28 and TRBJ1-6; 7 bases line up with TRBD1. The ends lost 1 base at V and 8 bases at J; junction bases unmatched: 8. Germline-derived CDR1 and CDR2 are MDHEN and SYDVKM. This CDR3 is built from 16 residues. The CDR3 protein is CASSLYVGRGDSPLHF. In DNA form, the CDR3 reads TGTGCCAGCAGTTTATATGTCGGCAGGGGGGATTCACCCCTCCACTTT.

This chain connects TRBV7-6 to TRBJ2-3; no definite D call. The V and J ends lost 5 bases and 3 bases respectively, with 9 bases between them. This CDR3 contains 13 residues. Germline CDR1 is SGHVS and CDR2 is FNYEAQ. The CDR3 DNA is TGTGCCAGCAGCGCCGCTCGGACAGATACGCAGTATTTT. Residues: CASSAARTDTQYF.

As concerns this clone: This sample includes further DNA sequences coding for the same CDR3. The chain recombines TRBV6-5 with TRBJ2-2; D is perhaps TRBD2 (6 bases). Trimming removed 0 bases at V and 1 base at J, with 6 bases between. The CDR3 totals 15 residues. Germline V gene lookup returns CDR1 MNHEY and CDR2 SVGAGI. The DNA of the CDR3 is TGTGCCAGCAGTTACTCCGGGGGGAACACCGGGGAGCTGTTTTTT. This codes for CASSYSGGNTGELFF.

The J gene is TRBJ2-3, the V gene TRBV13, with 12 bases identical to TRBD2. The ends lost 5 bases at V and 0 bases at J; junction bases unmatched: 6. The CDR3 has 17 amino acids. In germline, CDR1 is PRHDT, CDR2 FYEKMQ (reference sequence). The CDR3: CASSLGLAGTSTDTQYF. Written as DNA, the CDR3 is TGTGCCAGCAGCCTCGGACTAGCGGGGACTAGCACAGATACGCAGTATTTT. The entire variable domain, with the rest obtained from reference TRBV13 and TRBJ2-3, is as follows: AAGVIQSPRHLIKEKRETATLKCYPIPRHDTVYWYQQGPGQDPQFLISFYEKMQSDKGSIPDRFSAQQFSDYHSELNMSSLELGDSALYFCASSLGLAGTSTDTQYFGPGTRLTVL.

The chain combines TRBV4-1 with TRBJ2-5, with 7 bases matching TRBD2. CDR3 length: 13 residues. V shed 5 bases, J shed 4 bases, and the junction held 4 bases outside the gene matches. Germline V gives CDR1 MGHRA, CDR2 YSYEKL. DNA of the CDR3: TGCGCCAGCAGCTCAATAGCGGGAGAGACCCAGTACTTC. It codes for CASSSIAGETQYF.

V gene TRBV4-3 combines with J gene TRBJ2-3; 11 bases fit TRBD2. This CDR3 has 18 amino acids. In germline, CDR1 is LGHNA, CDR2 YSLEER. V lost 0 bases and J lost 0; bases outside the gene matches: 5. CDR3 coding DNA: TGCGCCAGCAGCCAAGAACTCCCTAGCGGGGGGAGCACAGATACGCAGTATTTT. It is translated as CASSQELPSGGSTDTQYF.

The chain couples TRBV30 to TRBJ2-1, with no clear D. The germline V gene encodes CDR1 GTSNPN and CDR2 SVGIG (reference sequence). CDR3 size: 10 residues. Deletions cut 0 bases from V and 9 bases from J, with 3 bases between. As DNA, the CDR3 is TGTGCCTGGAGTGTAAGTGAGCAGTTCTTC. Protein product: CAWSVSEQFF.

About this clone: Other nucleotide sequences from this sample produce the same CDR3. The V and J genes are TRBV7-9 and TRBJ2-5; D call uncertain. Germline V CDR1 and CDR2: SEHNR, FQNEAQ (reference sequence). The V gene lost 1 base and the J gene lost 3 bases, with 6 bases spanning the gap. This CDR3 is built from 13 residues. In DNA, the CDR3 is TGTGCCAGCAGCTTAGTAGCAGAAGAGACCCAGTACTTC. Translation: CASSLVAEETQYF.

The chain combines TRBV19 with TRBJ2-4; D ambiguous. This CDR3 spans 15 amino acids. Germline V gives CDR1 LNHDA, CDR2 SQIVND (reference sequence). V was shortened by 0 bases and J by 0 bases, with 6 bases between the two germline ends. CDR3 region: CASSIDPSAKNIQYF. In DNA, the CDR3 is TGTGCCAGTAGTATAGATCCATCAGCCAAAAACATTCAGTACTTC.

The chain couples TRBV18 to TRBJ2-2, with no clear D. Germline CDR1 is KGHSH and CDR2 is LQKENI. This CDR3 is 13 amino acids long. The V gene lost 3 bases and the J gene lost 6 bases, with 8 bases spanning the gap. The CDR3 is CASSPAASGELFF. The CDR3 bases are TGTGCCAGCTCACCCGCTGCCTCCGGGGAGCTGTTTTTT.

The rearrangement joins TRBV19 to TRBJ1-5; D is uncertain. CDR3 length: 14 residues. Trimming shortened V by 9 bases and J by 0 bases, and 12 bases separated the two germline ends. Per germline, CDR1 LNHDA and CDR2 SQIVND (reference sequence). This CDR3 reads CASRNTYSNQPQHF. The DNA for the CDR3 is TGTGCCAGCCGTAATACGTATAGCAATCAGCCCCAGCATTTT.

The chain recombines TRBV4-1 with TRBJ2-1; D uncertain. Between the trimmed V and J ends, which lost 3 bases and 5 bases, there was a span of 8 bases. Germline lookup yields CDR1 MGHRA and CDR2 YSYEKL. The CDR3 runs 13 residues. The DNA of the CDR3 is TGCGCCAGCAGCCAGATTCCCGACAATGAGCAGTTCTTC. Residues: CASSQIPDNEQFF.

This clone was observed a single time. This rearrangement joins TRBV4-3 to TRBJ1-1; TRBD1 might be the D (5 bases). The germline V gene has CDR1 LGHNA and CDR2 YSLEER. V lost 5 bases and J 12 bases, leaving 25 bases between the germline ends. The CDR3 contains 15 residues. CDR3 region: CASSEASAGAGPPFF. DNA for the CDR3: TGCGCCAGCAGCGAGGCATCTGCCGGTGCAGGGCCGCCTTTCTTT.

V usage is TRBV5-1 and J usage is TRBJ2-7, with TRBD1 identical over 8 bases. CDR1 and CDR2 from the germline V gene are SGHRS and YFSETQ. Trimming at V came to 6 bases and at J to 7 bases, leaving 12 bases not matched to a gene. This CDR3 has 14 amino acids. The CDR3 nucleotides are TGCGCCAGCACCGGAGGGGTGACAGGGGAAGAGCAGTACTTC. It yields the protein CASTGGVTGEEQYF.

The rearrangement links TRBV6-6 to TRBJ1-6; D remains ambiguous. Between the trimmed V and J ends, which lost 0 bases and 9 bases, there was a span of 9 bases. The CDR3 is made up of 14 amino acids. Germline V gene sequence: CDR1 MNHNY, CDR2 SVGAGI (reference sequence). The CDR3 sequence: CASSYSGPGSPLHF. The CDR3 DNA sequence: TGTGCCAGCAGTTACTCAGGGCCGGGTTCACCCCTCCACTTT.

This clone was observed a single time. The chain uses TRBV6-6 and TRBJ2-7; tentatively, D is TRBD1 (6 bases). Germline V gene lookup returns CDR1 MNHNY and CDR2 SVGAGI (reference sequence). V was pared by 0 bases and J by 0 bases, with 12 bases between. The CDR3 length is 16 residues. CDR3 residues: CASSYSEGVSSYEQYF. CDR3 coding DNA: TGTGCCAGCAGTTACTCCGAGGGGGTGAGCTCCTACGAGCAGTACTTC.